This TCR beta chain was obtained from a study of blood T cells in healthy people across ages. Study findings and constraints: Unsorted PBMCs ruled out conclusive naive versus antigen-experienced comparison. Estimated diversity, derived from one million T cells, was regarded as an underestimate. The long-lived group displayed more naive CD4+ cells, plus higher diversity, than the aged donors did.

Germline CDR1 SQVTM, CDR2 ANQGSEA. V was pared by 0 bases and J by 2 bases, with 13 bases between. The CDR3 is 15 residues long. This clonotype was seen only once. Its antigen remains unknown. The second PCR ran roughly 6 to 11 cycles with a sample-barcoded 5' primer and J-beta primers. TCRdb re-derived calls from the 5' RACE reads in MiXCR, one entry per CDR3 protein. The sample includes approximately 850,000 distinct CDR3 sequences, 40% to 50% of them seen just once. The sequenced sample was blood. The chain uses TRBV29-1 and TRBJ1-1; a possible D gene is TRBD1 (6 bases). The TCR was taken from a man aged 60-69 years in good health. This CDR3 reads CSVEDRGGLNTEAFF. DNA of the CDR3: TGCAGCGTTGAAGATCGCGGGGGGCTAAACACTGAAGCTTTCTTT. Full variable domain (missing parts from reference TRBV29-1 and TRBJ1-1): SAVISQKPSRDICQRGTSLTIQCQVDSQVTMMFWYRQQPGQSLTLIATANQGSEATYESGFVIDKFPISRPNLTFSTLTVSNMSPEDSSIYLCSVEDRGGLNTEAFFGQGTRLTVV.